The rows below give T cell receptor beta chains drawn from one sample of a study of early T cells in non-severe SARS-CoV-2 infection. Each CDR3 protein gets one entry after TCRdb re-called the 5' RACE reads with MiXCR. The repertoire has under 85,000 distinct CDR3 sequences, roughly 12% of them found once; the top ten carry approximately 1%. The sample taken for sequencing was whole blood. These receptors originate from an adult who was a healthcare worker with PCR-confirmed SARS-CoV-2 infection or an uninfected control (not recorded which). The CDR3 runs from the conserved cysteine through the conserved F or W. Each record gives: clone size, J gene, V gene, CDR3 protein. Size values are once, few and many counts, or a class for expanded clones, and some rows have none.

>many|TRBJ2-1|TRBV7-9
CASTPGSYNEQFF
>many|TRBJ2-3|TRBV29-1
CSIGGAATTDTQYF
>few|TRBJ2-2|TRBV10-3
CATVAGRGSGELFF
>few|TRBJ2-2|TRBV9
CASSVDGGRELFF
>many|TRBJ2-1|TRBV5-1
CASSFSGNEQFF
>many|TRBJ1-2|TRBV29-1
CSFSGTGGYTF
>many|TRBJ1-2|TRBV30
CAWSGDRHGYTF
>many|TRBJ2-7|TRBV28
CASKNSFRNEQYF
>few|TRBJ1-2|TRBV28
CASSLAGNYGYTF
>.|TRBJ2-2|TRBV7-2
CASSFLGRAAGELFF
>.|TRBJ1-4|TRBV18
CASSPTGDEKLFF
>.|TRBJ1-2|TRBV25-1
CASGGAGGLFAGGYTF
>many|TRBJ1-1|TRBV29-1
CSGTGNTEAFF
>.|TRBJ2-3|TRBV5-4
CASSLAKGAGTDTQYF
>few|TRBJ2-7|TRBV3-1
CASSQEVLANYEQYF
>.|TRBJ2-7|TRBV6-6
CASRVQISNEQYF
>.|TRBJ2-7|TRBV2
CASSPAYEQYF
>.|TRBJ2-5|TRBV27
CASSSGGAVSTQYF
>.|TRBJ1-1|TRBV28
CASIFTLNTEAFF
>many|TRBJ2-1|TRBV27
CASSNERLNRNEQFF